A selection of T cell receptor beta chains follows, all from one sample in a study of T cell responses to AZD1222 COVID-19 vaccine. The method was immunoSEQ multiplex PCR; TCRdb's version includes in-frame clones alone and lacks a portion of them. The sample lists about 130,000 clones, 75% to 95% occurring once. The sequencing here drew on peripheral blood, taken on day 0 of AZD1222 vaccination. These receptor sequences come from an adult in good health. CDR3s include the opening cysteine and the closing phenylalanine or tryptophan. A D gene is named only where the DNA matches it firmly. Not all rows give a size; the values are once, few, many and, for expanded clones, a class.

-	once	TRBV19	TRBJ1-1	CASRPQGFAEAFF	TGTGCCAGTAGGCCTCAGGGGTTCGCTGAAGCTTTCTTT
-	few	TRBV6-2/TRBV6-3	TRBJ2-1	CASSTSSYNEQFF	TGTGCCAGCAGCACGAGCTCCTACAATGAGCAGTTCTTC
-	-	TRBV5-1	TRBJ1-3	CASSLARSSGNTIYF	TGCGCCAGCAGCTTGGCGCGGAGCTCTGGAAACACCATATATTTT
-	-	TRBV14	TRBJ2-3	CASSHSRGGDTQYF	TGTGCCAGCAGCCACTCCAGGGGCGGAGATACGCAGTATTTT
TRBD1	-	TRBV6-5	TRBJ1-2	CASRSTGGFTNGYTF	TGTGCCAGCAGATCCACAGGGGGCTTTACGAATGGCTACACCTTC
TRBD1	-	TRBV18	TRBJ1-1	CASSSDRGRGNTEAFF	TGTGCCAGCTCATCTGACAGGGGGCGGGGGAACACTGAAGCTTTCTTT
TRBD1	-	TRBV29-1	TRBJ2-1	CSVSTGGGFSRGEQFF	TGCAGCGTTAGCACAGGGGGCGGATTTAGTAGAGGTGAGCAGTTCTTC
-	few	TRBV5-8	TRBJ2-2	CATRGTFNTGELFF	TGTGCCACACGGGGGACTTTCAACACCGGGGAGCTGTTTTTT
-	-	TRBV7-2	TRBJ2-5	CASSASGTGGTQYF	TGTGCCAGCAGCGCCTCCGGGACCGGGGGGACCCAGTACTTC
TRBD2	once	TRBV5-1	TRBJ2-5	CASSPGLAGGPGTQYF	TGCGCCAGCAGCCCCGGACTAGCGGGGGGGCCGGGGACCCAGTACTTC
-	-	TRBV5-4	TRBJ1-6	CASSSPGGSGSPLHF	TGTGCCAGCAGCTCACCTGGAGGGTCTGGTTCACCCCTCCACTTT
-	-	TRBV24-1	TRBJ1-6	CATSDLMASSYNSPLHF	TGTGCCACCAGTGATTTGATGGCGAGCTCCTATAATTCACCCCTCCACTTT
-	-	TRBV11-2	TRBJ2-1	CASSLVRSYNEQFF	TGTGCCAGCAGCTTGGTTCGCTCCTACAATGAGCAGTTCTTC
TRBD1	few	TRBV7-8	TRBJ2-1	CASSPTAGQGYNEQFF	TGTGCCAGCAGCCCCACGGCGGGACAGGGTTACAATGAGCAGTTCTTC
TRBD2	-	TRBV4-2	TRBJ2-3	CASSQELAGGRNTQYF	TGTGCCAGCAGCCAAGAATTGGCGGGGGGGAGAAATACGCAGTATTTT
-	once	TRBV18	TRBJ2-7	CASSPGKGYEQYF	TGTGCCAGCTCACCGGGGAAGGGGTACGAGCAGTACTTC
-	-	TRBV6-5	TRBJ1-1	CASKTANTEAFF	TGTGCCAGCAAAACAGCAAACACTGAAGCTTTCTTT
TRBD2	-	TRBV7-8	TRBJ2-5	CASSLGGGGYQETQYF	TGTGCCAGCAGCTTAGGGGGGGGTGGGTACCAAGAGACCCAGTACTTC
TRBD2	-	TRBV5-6	TRBJ2-3	CASSWAGGTDTQYF	TGTGCCAGCAGCTGGGCGGGGGGCACAGATACGCAGTATTTT
-	-	TRBV5-6	TRBJ1-2	CASSSGVSYGYTF	TGTGCCAGCAGCTCCGGGGTATCGTATGGCTACACCTTC
-	-	TRBV25-1	TRBJ2-2	CASSDGGAGELFF	TGTGCCAGCAGTGATGGCGGAGCCGGGGAGCTGTTTTTT
-	-	TRBV5-1	TRBJ2-2	CASSSGSTGELFF	TGCGCCAGCAGCTCAGGTTCTACCGGGGAGCTGTTTTTT
-	-	TRBV9	TRBJ2-7	CASSTGTEYYEQYF	TGTGCCAGCAGTACGGGGACGGAATACTACGAGCAGTACTTC
TRBD1	-	TRBV7-9	TRBJ2-1	CASSTSRGQGGGGLFF	TGTGCCAGCAGCACTAGCCGGGGACAGGGAGGAGGGGGCTTGTTCTTC
TRBD1	-	TRBV9	TRBJ1-6	CASSTTGNSYNSPLHF	TGTGCCAGCAGCACGACAGGGAACTCCTATAATTCACCCCTCCACTTT
TRBD2	-	TRBV30	TRBJ2-4	CAWSGLAGLGIQYF	TGTGCCTGGAGTGGACTAGCGGGGTTAGGCATTCAGTACTTC
TRBD1	-	TRBV14	TRBJ1-1	CASSPRDRVSEAFF	TGTGCCAGCAGCCCCCGGGACAGGGTTTCTGAAGCTTTCTTT
-	-	TRBV6-5	TRBJ1-2	CASSNTGGGYTF	TGTGCCAGCAGTAACACCGGAGGGGGCTACACCTTC
TRBD2	-	TRBV30	TRBJ2-3	CAWRTSGATYTQYF	TGTGCCTGGAGGACTAGCGGGGCTACTTATACGCAGTATTTT